Here is one T cell receptor (beta chain) with its context. Every contributor of samples was a Caucasian grown-up residing in Nashville, Tennessee. This entry belongs to a study of shared clonotypes between healthy human individuals. The J segment lost 4 bases and the V segment lost 5 bases, leaving 5 bases of the junction unmatched. This CDR3 is 14 amino acids long. Per germline, CDR1 LNHDA and CDR2 SQIVND (reference sequence). Method: immunoSEQ multiplex PCR; TCRdb's copy keeps in-frame clones and lacks some. This table has roughly 760,000 clones, roughly 70% appearing once. The sequenced material came from memory CD4+ T cells sorted from blood. The subset: CD45RA-negative fraction. The TCR originated in a woman aged 30 to 39 in good health. V is TRBV19 and J is TRBJ2-5, with 9 bases fitting TRBD2. The DNA of the CDR3 is TGTGCCAGTAGTTCGACGACTAGCGGAGAGACCCAGTACTTC. Its protein is CASSSTTSGETQYF.